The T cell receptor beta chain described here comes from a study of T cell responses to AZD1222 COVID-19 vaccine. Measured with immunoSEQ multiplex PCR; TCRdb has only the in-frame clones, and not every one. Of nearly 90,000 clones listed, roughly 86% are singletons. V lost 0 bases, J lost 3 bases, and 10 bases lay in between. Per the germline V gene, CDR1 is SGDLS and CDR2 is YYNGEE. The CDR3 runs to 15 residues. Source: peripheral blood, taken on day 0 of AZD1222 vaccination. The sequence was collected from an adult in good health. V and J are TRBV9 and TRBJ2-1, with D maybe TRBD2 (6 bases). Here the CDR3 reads CASSVGRLVYNEQFF. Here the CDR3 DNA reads TGTGCCAGCAGCGTAGGGCGACTAGTCTACAATGAGCAGTTCTTC.